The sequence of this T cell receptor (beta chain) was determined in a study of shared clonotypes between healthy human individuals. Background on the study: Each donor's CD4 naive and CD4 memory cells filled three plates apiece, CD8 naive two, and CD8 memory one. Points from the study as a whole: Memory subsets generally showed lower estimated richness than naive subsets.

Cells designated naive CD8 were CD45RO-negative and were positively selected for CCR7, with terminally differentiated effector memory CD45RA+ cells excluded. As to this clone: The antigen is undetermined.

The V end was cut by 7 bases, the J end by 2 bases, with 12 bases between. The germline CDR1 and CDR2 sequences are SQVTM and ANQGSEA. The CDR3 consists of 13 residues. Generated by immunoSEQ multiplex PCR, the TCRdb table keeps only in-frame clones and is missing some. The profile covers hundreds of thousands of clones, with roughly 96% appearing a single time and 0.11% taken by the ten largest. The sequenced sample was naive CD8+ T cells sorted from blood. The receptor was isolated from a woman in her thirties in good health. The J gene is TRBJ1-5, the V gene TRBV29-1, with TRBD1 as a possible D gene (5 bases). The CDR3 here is CSALMGGNQPQHF. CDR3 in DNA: TGCAGCGCCCTTATGGGGGGCAATCAGCCCCAGCATTTT.